These 30 T cell receptor beta chains share one sample of origin, sequenced in a study of cytomegalovirus exposure and HLA in healthy donors. PCR primers comprised 60 Vbeta and 13 Jbeta primers. The method was immunoSEQ multiplex PCR; TCRdb's version includes in-frame clones alone and lacks a portion of them. The repertoire holds about 130,000 clones, approximately 74% seen once, with 4.3% in the top ten. Sequencing was done on a sample of PBMCs. These receptors came from a man younger than 35 in good health and CMV-seropositive.

V is TRBV5-1 and J is TRBJ1-1; D is undetermined. Germline V gene data show CDR1 as SGHRS and CDR2 as YFSETQ. V was pared by 4 bases and J by 4 bases, with 11 bases between. CDR3 length: 13 amino acids. CDR3 region: CASSVEGATEAFF. The CDR3 DNA follows: TGCGCCAGCAGCGTTGAGGGAGCCACTGAAGCTTTCTTT.

The chain uses TRBV18 and TRBJ2-5, with 7 bases matching TRBD1. CDR1 is KGHSH, CDR2 LQKENI, per germline. The CDR3 has 13 residues. V was clipped by 4 bases and J by 3 bases; unmatched bases: 2. This CDR3 reads CASSLGTEETQYF. The CDR3 DNA sequence: TGTGCCAGCTCACTAGGGACAGAAGAGACCCAGTACTTC.

V and J are TRBV5-4 and TRBJ2-7; 10 bases are shared with TRBD2. The V segment lost 4 bases and the J segment 0 bases; nucleotides outside the gene matches: 16. Per germline, CDR1 SGHNT and CDR2 YYREEE (reference sequence). This CDR3 has 19 amino acids. DNA of the CDR3: TGTGCCAGCAGCCCGTATGGTGGTAGCGGGAGGCACAGCTCCTACGAGCAGTACTTC. Its translation: CASSPYGGSGRHSSYEQYF.

The chain carries TRBV5-1 and TRBJ2-1; 9 bases fit TRBD2. Germline CDR1 reads SGHRS; CDR2 reads YFSETQ. CDR3 length: 13 amino acids. The junction had 1 base not matched to a gene; V was cut back by 0 bases and J by 9 bases. The CDR3: CASSLVSGSEQFF. DNA for the CDR3: TGCGCCAGCAGCTTGGTTAGCGGGAGTGAGCAGTTCTTC.

This chain uses TRBV6-1 with TRBJ2-3; the match to TRBD2 covers 11 bases. Germline CDR1 MNHNS, CDR2 SASEGT. V trimming: 6 bases; J trimming: 7 bases; junction bases outside the gene matches: 9. The CDR3 extends over 15 amino acids. The CDR3 DNA reads TGTGCCAGCAGAGCACTAGCGGGAGTTACGAATACGCAGTATTTT. Its translation: CASRALAGVTNTQYF.

The count of this clone is one. CDR3 loop: CASSLWAGESYEQYF. DNA for the CDR3: TGCGCCAGCAGCTTGTGGGCAGGGGAGAGCTACGAGCAGTACTTC. The chain links TRBV5-1 to TRBJ2-7, with D possibly being TRBD1 (6 bases). This CDR3 comprises 15 residues. Germline V lookup: CDR1 SGHRS, CDR2 YFSETQ. Trimming left V 1 base short and J 3 bases short, with 14 bases between.

The chain employs TRBV9 and TRBJ2-7, with TRBD2 matching over 14 bases. The CDR3 loop spans 15 amino acids. V shed 7 bases and J 4 bases; nucleotides not matched to a gene: 7. Germline V CDR1 and CDR2: SGDLS, YYNGEE. DNA for the CDR3: TGTGCCAGCTCAGAGGGACTAGCGGGAGAATACGAGCAGTACTTC. This gives the protein CASSEGLAGEYEQYF.

The table lists this clone with a few counts. The chain couples TRBV5-1 to TRBJ1-4, with D hard to call. Germline loops: CDR1 SGHRS, CDR2 YFSETQ. The CDR3 has 15 amino acids. Between the trimmed V and J ends, which lost 0 bases and 7 bases, there was a span of 13 bases. CDR3 sequence (DNA): TGCGCCAGCAGCTTGGGCAATACTGGGAGTGAAAAACTGTTTTTT. Protein sequence: CASSLGNTGSEKLFF.

The V and J genes are TRBV5-6 and TRBJ2-3; D is perhaps TRBD2 (5 bases). From germline, CDR1 is SGHDT and CDR2 YYEEEE. V was trimmed by 1 base and J by 0 bases, leaving 9 bases between them. The CDR3 spans 15 residues. CDR3 sequence (DNA): TGTGCCAGCAGCTTGACGGGGTTCAGCACAGATACGCAGTATTTT. It is translated as CASSLTGFSTDTQYF.

V and J are TRBV29-1 and TRBJ1-2, with TRBD1 matching 10 bases. Germline CDR1 reads SQVTM; CDR2 reads ANQGSEA. Trimming took 7 bases from V and 2 from J; bases not matched to a gene: 10. The CDR3 length is 15 residues. Here the CDR3 DNA reads TGCAGCGCCCCAGGATCGGACAGGGGGAACTATGGCTACACCTTC. This gives the protein CSAPGSDRGNYGYTF.

This clone was counted only a few times. The J gene is TRBJ2-7, the V gene TRBV28, with 12 bases aligning to TRBD2. CDR1 is MDHEN, CDR2 SYDVKM, per germline. CDR3 length equals 14 residues. V lost 3 bases and J lost 4; bases outside the gene matches: 1. DNA of the CDR3: TGTGCCAGCAGTTTTGGACTAGCGGGGTACGAGCAGTACTTC. Residues: CASSFGLAGYEQYF. Combining the CDR3 with reference TRBV28 and TRBJ2-7 gives the whole variable domain DVKVTQSSRYLVKRTGEKVFLECVQDMDHENMFWYRQDPGLGLRLIYFSYDVKMKEKGDIPEGYSVSREKKERFSLILESASTNQTSMYLCASSFGLAGYEQYFGPGTRLTVT.

The chain is built from TRBV27 and TRBJ1-5; TRBD1 matches at 7 bases. CDR3 size: 14 residues. In germline, CDR1 is MNHEY, CDR2 SMNVEV (reference sequence). After removal of 3 bases from V and 6 bases from J, the junction contained 5 bases not matched to a gene. CDR3: CASSFGAGGQPQHF. In DNA, the CDR3 is TGTGCCAGCAGTTTTGGGGCAGGGGGTCAGCCCCAGCATTTT.

The chain has TRBV19 and TRBJ1-2, with D possibly matching TRBD1 (6 bases). CDR1 LNHDA and CDR2 SQIVND come from the germline V gene (reference sequence). V was shortened by 5 bases and J by 4 bases, with 8 bases between the two germline ends. There are 12 residues in the CDR3. The CDR3 reads CASSSQGYGYTF. In nucleotides, the CDR3 is TGTGCCAGTAGTTCACAGGGCTATGGCTACACCTTC.

This chain uses TRBV10-3 with TRBJ1-5; 12 positions agree with TRBD1. Per germline, CDR1 ENHRY and CDR2 SYGVKD. The CDR3 contains 15 residues. The V gene end was trimmed by 7 bases and the J gene end by 4 bases; junction bases not matched to a gene: 5. As DNA, the CDR3 is TGTGCCATCATGCGGGACAGGGGGCGGAATCAGCCCCAGCATTTT. It yields the protein CAIMRDRGRNQPQHF.

This chain links TRBV6-6 with TRBJ1-6; tentative D call: TRBD1 (6 bases). CDR1 and CDR2 (germline): MNHNY, SVGAGI (reference sequence). This CDR3 has 15 residues. Trimming left V 5 bases short and J 8 bases short, with 16 bases between. CDR3 in amino acids: CASSTMGALDSPLHF. The CDR3 bases are TGTGCCAGCAGTACCATGGGGGCGCTTGATTCACCCCTCCACTTT.

The chain is built from TRBV6-1 and TRBJ1-5; D unresolved. Looked up from germline, CDR1 is MNHNS and CDR2 is SASEGT. The CDR3 is 14 residues long. V lost 4 bases and J lost 5, with 12 bases in between. CDR3 DNA: TGTGCCAGCAGTGGGACTTTCAGCGATCAGCCCCAGCATTTT. Translation: CASSGTFSDQPQHF.

This clone was found a few times. CDR3 sequence (DNA): TGTGCCAGCTCAGGGGGCACTGAAGCTTTCTTT. Encoded protein: CASSGGTEAFF. The V gene is TRBV6-5, the J gene TRBJ1-1; 7 bases are a match to TRBD1. This CDR3 region has 11 residues. The germline gives CDR1 MNHEY, CDR2 SVGAGI. J was trimmed by 4 bases and V by 8 bases; bases with no gene match: 1.

The chain employs TRBV5-1 and TRBJ2-3; D unclear. Germline CDR1 is SGHRS and CDR2 is YFSETQ. Trimming took off 1 base at V and 2 bases at J, with 11 bases between the two ends. The CDR3 consists of 15 residues. The DNA of the CDR3 is TGCGCCAGCAGCTTGTCTAGGCGGAACACAGATACGCAGTATTTT. Residues: CASSLSRRNTDTQYF.

The chain carries TRBV4-2 and TRBJ1-5; D gene ambiguous. Germline CDR1 LGHNA, CDR2 YNFKEQ. V was cut by 4 bases and J by 5 bases, with 21 bases left in between. The CDR3 covers 17 residues. The CDR3 reads CASSPPSGFLADQPQHF. The DNA for the CDR3 is TGTGCCAGCAGCCCTCCTTCCGGGTTTTTAGCGGATCAGCCCCAGCATTTT.

The table lists this clone with a few counts. The same CDR3 arises from other DNA sequences in this sample as well. V gene TRBV5-1 combines with J gene TRBJ1-1, with D possibly being TRBD1 (5 bases). Looked up from germline, CDR1 is SGHRS and CDR2 is YFSETQ. The CDR3 runs to 13 residues. V was clipped by 8 bases and J by 1 base, with 12 bases between them. CDR3 coding DNA: TGCGCCAGTAACACCGACAGGAACACTGAAGCTTTCTTT. Amino acids: CASNTDRNTEAFF. The complete variable domain, with remaining parts taken from reference TRBV5-1 and TRBJ1-1, reads KAGVTQTPRYLIKTRGQQVTLSCSPISGHRSVSWYQQTPGQGLQFLFEYFSETQRNKGNFPGRFSGRQFSNSRSEMNVSTLELGDSALYLCASNTDRNTEAFFGQGTRLTVV.

The gene calls are TRBV6-5 and TRBJ2-5; TRBD1 matches 8 bases. Germline trimming cut 5 bases from V and 1 base from J; bases unmatched to any gene: 3. The CDR3 sequence is 14 residues long. Germline CDR1 reads MNHEY; CDR2 reads SVGAGI. The CDR3 DNA follows: TGTGCCAGCAGTGAAGACAGGGGCCAAGAGACCCAGTACTTC. It specifies CASSEDRGQETQYF.

This chain uses TRBV27 with TRBJ2-7; the match to TRBD2 covers 7 bases. The germline V gene has CDR1 MNHEY and CDR2 SMNVEV (reference sequence). The CDR3 is made up of 12 amino acids. V dropped 2 bases and J dropped 5; count of bases not matched to a gene: 0. CDR3 DNA: TGTGCCAGCAGTTTACGGGGGGACGAGCAGTACTTC. This translates into CASSLRGDEQYF.

This clone was counted only a few times. V and J are TRBV5-1 and TRBJ2-2; 9 bases line up with TRBD2. Losses at the gene ends were 1 base for V and 6 bases for J; bases not matched to a gene: 7. This CDR3 is built from 16 residues. The germline V gene encodes CDR1 SGHRS and CDR2 YFSETQ. CDR3 DNA sequence: TGCGCCAGCAGCTTGTCGAGCGGGGGGCGTTCCGGGGAGCTGTTTTTT. It codes for CASSLSSGGRSGELFF.

This clone has only a few counts. The chain uses TRBV30 and TRBJ2-7, with unresolved D. CDR3 length: 14 residues. CDR1 GTSNPN and CDR2 SVGIG come from the germline V gene (reference sequence). V lost 3 bases and J 0 bases, leaving 12 bases between the germline ends. The CDR3 sequence is CAWRSRRSSYEQYF. CDR3 nucleotide sequence: TGTGCCTGGAGGTCGAGAAGGAGCTCCTACGAGCAGTACTTC.

The chain employs TRBV7-9 and TRBJ1-4, with 9 bases lining up with TRBD1. The CDR3 runs to 16 residues. V lost 0 bases to trimming and J lost 8 bases; unmatched junction nucleotides: 7. Germline V CDR1 and CDR2: SEHNR, FQNEAQ (reference sequence). CDR3 in DNA: TGTGCCAGCAGCTTAGCACCCCAGGACAGGGGAGAAAAACTGTTTTTT. It specifies CASSLAPQDRGEKLFF.

This chain uses TRBV5-1 with TRBJ1-1; D remains unclear. CDR1 is SGHRS, CDR2 YFSETQ, per germline. CDR3 size: 15 residues. V gave up 4 bases and J gave up 5 bases, with 18 bases separating them. The CDR3 DNA reads TGCGCCAGCAGCCCAGGTGGGTTCTCGGGGACTGAAGCTTTCTTT. Its translation is CASSPGGFSGTEAFF. Variable domain in full (rest from reference TRBV5-1 and TRBJ1-1): KAGVTQTPRYLIKTRGQQVTLSCSPISGHRSVSWYQQTPGQGLQFLFEYFSETQRNKGNFPGRFSGRQFSNSRSEMNVSTLELGDSALYLCASSPGGFSGTEAFFGQGTRLTVV.

The chain couples TRBV7-9 to TRBJ1-6, with D tentatively TRBD1 (6 bases). Trimming removed 10 bases from V and 7 bases from J, with 14 bases in between. Germline CDR1 reads SEHNR; CDR2 reads FQNEAQ (reference sequence). This CDR3 comprises 13 residues. CDR3 loop: CATHRTANSPLHF. The CDR3 DNA reads TGTGCCACCCATCGGACAGCGAATTCACCCCTCCACTTT.

The chain combines TRBV15 with TRBJ2-4; a weak D match, TRBD2 (6 bases). CDR3 length: 18 amino acids. Germline V gives CDR1 LNHNV, CDR2 YYDKDF (reference sequence). The V end was cut by 1 base, the J end by 3 bases, with 19 bases between. CDR3 loop: CATSRGLGRGLDKNIQYF. The CDR3 nucleotides read TGTGCCACCAGCAGAGGATTAGGGCGGGGCCTGGACAAAAACATTCAGTACTTC. The complete variable domain, with remaining parts taken from reference TRBV15 and TRBJ2-4, reads DAMVIQNPRYQVTQFGKPVTLSCSQTLNHNVMYWYQQKSSQAPKLLFHYYDKDFNNEADTPDNFQSRRPNTSFCFLDIRSPGLGDTAMYLCATSRGLGRGLDKNIQYFGAGTRLSVL.

This clone was observed a handful of times. The chain employs TRBV4-2 and TRBJ1-1; the match to TRBD1 covers 9 bases. CDR3 length: 14 amino acids. Germline V gene data show CDR1 as LGHNA and CDR2 as YNFKEQ. Losses at the gene ends were 4 bases for V and 7 bases for J; bases not matched to a gene: 7. The chain's CDR3 is CASSPTGQGNEAFF. The CDR3 DNA is TGTGCCAGCAGCCCTACGGGACAGGGAAATGAAGCTTTCTTT.

This chain links TRBV2 with TRBJ2-5; D perhaps matches TRBD2 (5 bases). The DNA end favors TRBJ2-7, so the J call may be wrong. Germline V CDR1 and CDR2: SNHLY, FYNNEI. The CDR3 contains 13 residues. CDR3 in amino acids: CARQTTVAYEQYF. The CDR3 DNA reads TGTGCCAGACAGACTACAGTTGCCTACGAGCAGTACTTC.